This entry concerns a single T cell receptor (beta chain). This CDR3 has 17 residues. Germline V lookup: CDR1 SGHVS, CDR2 FQNEAQ. The J segment lost 3 bases and the V segment lost 5 bases, leaving 10 bases of the junction unmatched. The data derive from a study of T cell changes during pregnancy in multiple sclerosis. Produced via immunoSEQ multiplex PCR; TCRdb's table is partial and in-frame only. Here the sample spans some 40,000 clones, 92% being singletons. The clonotype comes from a female donor with multiple sclerosis, enrolled in a pregnancy study. V gene TRBV7-8 combines with J gene TRBJ1-5, with 10 bases fitting TRBD1. The specimen was CD4+ T cells from peripheral blood mononuclear cells, collected in the third trimester of pregnancy. CDR3 sequence: CASSRWDRGVYNQPQHF. In DNA, the CDR3 is TGTGCCAGCAGCAGATGGGACAGGGGAGTATACAATCAGCCCCAGCATTTT.